The T cell receptor beta chain described here comes from a study of CD8+CD57+ T cells in acquired aplastic anemia listed by TCRdb under 2018. With respect to the entire study: DNA extracted from sorted CD4+ and CD8+ cells had a mean of around 3 ug, with a range of 0.2 to 27.4 ug. CD8+CD57+ expansion was defined as frequency above the mean frequency observed in healthy subjects. What the study reported, not specific to this receptor: Some 27 CD8+ CDR3 sequences were found in both patients and controls but appeared to be highly expressed in patients and within the immunodominant clones of the patients. Patients and healthy controls showed no significant difference in CD8+ Simpson's diversity (P=0.060).

Flow cytometry had shown CD8+CD57+ cell expansion in the patients selected for sequencing. Every patient had severe acquired aplastic anemia, diagnosed using the International Study of Aplastic Anemia and Agranulocytosis and Camitta criteria. At the time blood was sampled, none of the patients had received any therapy. TCR repertoires of sorted CD4+ and CD8+ blood T cells from severe aplastic anemia patients and healthy subjects were deep-sequenced in the study. Patients were enrolled under clinicaltrials.gov protocols 00001620, 01623167, 00001397, 00071045, 00081523 and 00961064 in the USA. Ficoll-Paque density gradient centrifugation was used to isolate peripheral blood mononuclear cells. Before DNA was extracted, CD4+ and CD8+ T cells were sorted using either FACS or magnetic beads. Profiling of TCR beta VDJ combinations and CDR3 sequences used genomic DNA as the template. An Illumina HiSeq 2000 was used for TCR repertoire sequencing. Regarding the original processing steps: Repertoire assessment relied on Simpson's diversity index, CDR3 size and DJ length profiles, and TRBV/TRBJ rearrangement plots. Whichever DNA sequence was most abundant in the deep sequencing data was defined as the immunodominant clone. CDR3 amino acid sequences were checked for sharing between subjects and were compared against published repertoires and the VDJdb database. The raw public data were reprocessed by TCRdb itself: fastp quality trimming at Q25, MiXCR clonotype calling, in-frame beta chains only. Rows with one shared CDR3 protein collapse into an entry with the most common genes and DNA. These V and J calls derive from TCRdb rather than the authors' analysis. The sample yields over 150,000 distinct CDR3 sequences; roughly half were counted once. The ten largest clones take up approximately 12% of the sample.

Many counts were recorded for this clonotype. Its antigen is currently not known. No base qualities exist here, and no much larger clone lies one base off it. The germline V gene gives CDR1 as LGHNA and CDR2 as YNFKEQ. The CDR3 covers 15 residues, taking in both the cysteine and the phenylalanine. The only DNA kept is the CDR3, 45 bases in frame from the first base. The junction carries 16 bases between V and J, which are trimmed by 0 bases and 8 bases respectively. Recombination joined TRBV4-2 with TRBJ1-2; D gene: possibly TRBD1, on 6 matching bases. Material: sorted CD4+, CD8+, or CD8+CD57+ T cells (not recorded which) from PBMCs. This clonotype was obtained from a human donor with aplastic anemia. Read as DNA, the sequence is TGTGCCAGCAGCCAAGAAATAGGACAGAAGAGGGGCTACACCTTC. It encodes CASSQEIGQKRGYTF.